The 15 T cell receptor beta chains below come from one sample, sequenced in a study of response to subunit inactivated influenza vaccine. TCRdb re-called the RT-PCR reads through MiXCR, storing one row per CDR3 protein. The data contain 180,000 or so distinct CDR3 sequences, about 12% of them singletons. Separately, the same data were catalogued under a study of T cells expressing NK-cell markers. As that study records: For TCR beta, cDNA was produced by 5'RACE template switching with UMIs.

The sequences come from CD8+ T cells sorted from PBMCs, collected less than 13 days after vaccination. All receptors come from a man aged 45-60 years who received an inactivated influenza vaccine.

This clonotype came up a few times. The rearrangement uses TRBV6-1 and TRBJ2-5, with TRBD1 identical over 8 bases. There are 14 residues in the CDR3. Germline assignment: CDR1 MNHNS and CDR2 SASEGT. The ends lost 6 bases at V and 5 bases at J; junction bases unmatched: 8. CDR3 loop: CASSDRGAVETQYF. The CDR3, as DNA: TGTGCCAGCAGCGACAGGGGCGCAGTGGAGACCCAGTACTTC.

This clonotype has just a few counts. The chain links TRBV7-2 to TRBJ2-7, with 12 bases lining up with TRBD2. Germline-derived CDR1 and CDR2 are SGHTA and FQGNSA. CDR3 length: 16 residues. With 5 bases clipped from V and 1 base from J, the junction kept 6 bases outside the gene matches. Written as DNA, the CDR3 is TGTGCCAGCAGCGTGCTAGCGGGGGGGCCTTCCTACGAGCAGTACTTC. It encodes CASSVLAGGPSYEQYF. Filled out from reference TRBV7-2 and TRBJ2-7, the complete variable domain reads GAGVSQSPSNKVTEKGKDVELRCDPISGHTALYWYRQSLGQGLEFLIYFQGNSAPDKSGLPSDRFSAERTGGSVSTLTIQRTQQEDSAVYLCASSVLAGGPSYEQYFGPGTRLTVT.

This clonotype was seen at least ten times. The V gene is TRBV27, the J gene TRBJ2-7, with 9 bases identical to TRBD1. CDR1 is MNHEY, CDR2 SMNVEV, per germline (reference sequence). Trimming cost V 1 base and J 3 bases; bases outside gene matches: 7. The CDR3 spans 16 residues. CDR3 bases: TGTGCCAGCAGTTTATACGGGACAGGGTCCTTCTACGAGCAGTACTTC. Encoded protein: CASSLYGTGSFYEQYF.

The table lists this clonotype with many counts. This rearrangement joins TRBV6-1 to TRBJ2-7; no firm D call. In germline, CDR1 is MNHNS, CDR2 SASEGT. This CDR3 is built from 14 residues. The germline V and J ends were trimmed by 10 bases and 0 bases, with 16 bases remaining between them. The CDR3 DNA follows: TGTGCCACCCTGCTGATCCGGTCCTCCTACGAGCAGTACTTC. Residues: CATLLIRSSYEQYF.

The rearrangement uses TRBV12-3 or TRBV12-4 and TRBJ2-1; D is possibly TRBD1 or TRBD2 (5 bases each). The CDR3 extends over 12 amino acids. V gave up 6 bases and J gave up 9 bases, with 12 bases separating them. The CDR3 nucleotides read TGTGCCAGCAGCCCAGGGAGTCGTGAGCAGTTCTTC. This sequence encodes CASSPGSREQFF.

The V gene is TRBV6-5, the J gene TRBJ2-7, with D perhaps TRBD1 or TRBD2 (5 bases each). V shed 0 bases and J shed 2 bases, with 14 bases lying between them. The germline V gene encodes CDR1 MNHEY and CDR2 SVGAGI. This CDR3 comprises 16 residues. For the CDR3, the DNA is TGTGCCAGCAGTTACTCATGGGACGAGGTGGCCTACGAGCAGTACTTC. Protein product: CASSYSWDEVAYEQYF.

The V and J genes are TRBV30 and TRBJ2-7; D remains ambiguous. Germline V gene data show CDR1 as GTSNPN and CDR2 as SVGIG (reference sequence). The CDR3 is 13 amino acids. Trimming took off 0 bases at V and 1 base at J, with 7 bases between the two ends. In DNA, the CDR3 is TGTGCCTGGAGTGTGGCTGGGTCCTACGAGCAGTACTTC. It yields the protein CAWSVAGSYEQYF.

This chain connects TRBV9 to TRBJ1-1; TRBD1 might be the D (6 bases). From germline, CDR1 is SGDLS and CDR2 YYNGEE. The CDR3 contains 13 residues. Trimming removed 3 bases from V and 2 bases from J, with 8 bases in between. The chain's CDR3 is CASSEQGNTEAFF. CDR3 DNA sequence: TGTGCCAGCAGCGAACAGGGAAACACTGAAGCTTTCTTT.

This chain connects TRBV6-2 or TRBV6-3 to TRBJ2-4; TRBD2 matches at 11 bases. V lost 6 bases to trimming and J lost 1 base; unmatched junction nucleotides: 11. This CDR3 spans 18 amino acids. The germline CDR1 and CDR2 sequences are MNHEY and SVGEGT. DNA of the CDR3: TGTGCCAGCAGCAATCTAGCGGGGGGTCCTAGCGCCAAAAACATTCAGTACTTC. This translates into CASSNLAGGPSAKNIQYF.

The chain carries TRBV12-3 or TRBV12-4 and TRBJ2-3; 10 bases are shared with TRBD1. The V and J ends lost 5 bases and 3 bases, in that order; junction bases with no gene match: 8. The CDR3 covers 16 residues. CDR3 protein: CASSPVLGQGTDTQYF. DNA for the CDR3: TGTGCCAGCAGTCCCGTCCTGGGACAGGGGACAGATACGCAGTATTTT.

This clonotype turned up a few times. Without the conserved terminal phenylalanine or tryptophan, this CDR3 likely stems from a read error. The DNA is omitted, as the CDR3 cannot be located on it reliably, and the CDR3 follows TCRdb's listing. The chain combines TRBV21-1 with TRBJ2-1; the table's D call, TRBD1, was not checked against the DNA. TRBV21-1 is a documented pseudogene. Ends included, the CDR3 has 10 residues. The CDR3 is CASSKVTGRI.

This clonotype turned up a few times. Here the CDR3 reads CASSQTAGTYEQYF. The DNA of the CDR3 is TGCGCCAGCAGCCAGACAGCGGGGACCTACGAGCAGTACTTC. The chain employs TRBV4-3 and TRBJ2-7, with 7 bases identical to TRBD2. After removal of 3 bases from V and 2 bases from J, the junction contained 4 bases not matched to a gene. Germline CDR1 reads LGHNA; CDR2 reads YSLEER. The CDR3 is 14 residues long.

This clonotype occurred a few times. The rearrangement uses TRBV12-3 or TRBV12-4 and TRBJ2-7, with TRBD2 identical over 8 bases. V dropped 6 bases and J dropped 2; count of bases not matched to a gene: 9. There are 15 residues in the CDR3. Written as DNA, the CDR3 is TGTGCCAGCAGCCCGGGGGGGGGCGGCGCCTACGAGCAGTACTTC. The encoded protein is CASSPGGGGAYEQYF.

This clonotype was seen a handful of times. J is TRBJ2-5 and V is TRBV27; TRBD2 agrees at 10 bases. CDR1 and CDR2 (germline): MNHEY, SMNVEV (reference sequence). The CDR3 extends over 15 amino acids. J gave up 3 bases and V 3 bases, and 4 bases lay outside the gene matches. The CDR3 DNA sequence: TGTGCCAGCAGTTTTTTAGCGGGGGGAAAAGAGACCCAGTACTTC. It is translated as CASSFLAGGKETQYF.

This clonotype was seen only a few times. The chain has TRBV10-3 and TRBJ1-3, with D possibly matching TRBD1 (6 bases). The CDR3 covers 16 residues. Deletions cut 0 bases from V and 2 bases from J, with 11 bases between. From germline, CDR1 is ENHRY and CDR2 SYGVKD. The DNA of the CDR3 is TGTGCCATCAGTGAGTCGTACGCAGGGGCTGGAAACACCATATATTTT. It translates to CAISESYAGAGNTIYF.